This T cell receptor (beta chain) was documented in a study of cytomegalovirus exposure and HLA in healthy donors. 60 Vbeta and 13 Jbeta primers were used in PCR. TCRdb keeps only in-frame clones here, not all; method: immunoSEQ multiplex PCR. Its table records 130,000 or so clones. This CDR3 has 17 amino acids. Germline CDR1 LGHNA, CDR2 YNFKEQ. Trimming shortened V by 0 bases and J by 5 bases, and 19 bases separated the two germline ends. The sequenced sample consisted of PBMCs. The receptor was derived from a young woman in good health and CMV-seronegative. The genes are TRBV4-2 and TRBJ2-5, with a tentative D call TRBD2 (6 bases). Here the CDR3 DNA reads TGTGCCAGCAGCCAAGAAGGCGGCGGGATGGGATTCGAGACCCAGTACTTC. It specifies CASSQEGGGMGFETQYF.